This entry is about one T cell receptor beta chain. The data were taken from a study of blood T cell repertoires in COVID-19. Study in general: The study drew acute and convalescent COVID-19 samples from the United States, Italy and Spain. Nucleic acid was either cDNA or gDNA, and it came from T cells, B-cell-depleted T cells, or PBMCs.

Per the germline V gene, CDR1 is MNHNY and CDR2 is SVGAGI (reference sequence). The CDR3 covers 14 residues. V shed 10 bases, J shed 2 bases, and the junction held 10 bases outside the gene matches. In the source study's methods: Reference gene primer amplification gave estimated nucleated cell counts. Repertoires were generated with immunoSEQ multiplex PCR, while TCRdb's copy carries only in-frame clones and drops some. V, J and clone size reflect that table, while D and trimming were determined from the DNA. The data show more than 100,000 clones, roughly 90% seen once. Sequencing input: peripheral blood. The TCR originated in a woman of 80 years or more in a cohort sampled during active COVID-19. The chain employs TRBV6-6 and TRBJ2-5; TRBD2 aligns across 7 bases. CDR3 sequence: CATGRAGTQETQYF. The CDR3 nucleotides read TGTGCCACCGGACGAGCGGGAACTCAAGAGACCCAGTACTTC.